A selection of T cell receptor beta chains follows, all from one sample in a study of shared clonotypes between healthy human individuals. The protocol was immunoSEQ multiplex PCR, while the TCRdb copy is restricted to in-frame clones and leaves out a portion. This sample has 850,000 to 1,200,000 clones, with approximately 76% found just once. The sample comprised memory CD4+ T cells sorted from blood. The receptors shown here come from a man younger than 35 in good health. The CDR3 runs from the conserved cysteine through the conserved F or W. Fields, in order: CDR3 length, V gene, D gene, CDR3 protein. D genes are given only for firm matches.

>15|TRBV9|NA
CASSVAPGVGYGYTF
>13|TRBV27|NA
CASSLSRTIALHF
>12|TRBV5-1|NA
CASSPVASEQFF
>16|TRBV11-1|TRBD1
CASSLVSGTVYNEQFF
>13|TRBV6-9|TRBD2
CAGRLAGVREQYF
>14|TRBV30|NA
CAWSRGAGTDTQYF
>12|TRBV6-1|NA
CASSEAGHEQYF
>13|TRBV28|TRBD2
CASSGGRGRFQYF
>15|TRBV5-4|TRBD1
CASSSGGTVNSPLHF
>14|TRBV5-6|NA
CASSFLKGSTEAFF
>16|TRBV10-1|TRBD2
CASSSGTSGKLSEQFF
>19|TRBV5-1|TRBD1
CASSPSRLTGTGDTDTQYF
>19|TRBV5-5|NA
CASSLWWGVVAGFNYEQYF
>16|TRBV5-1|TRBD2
CASSSTSGPPKDTQYF
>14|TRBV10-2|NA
CASSESGAGETQYF
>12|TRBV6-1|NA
CASSTVVITQYF
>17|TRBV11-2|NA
CASSLDFRLGNQETQYF
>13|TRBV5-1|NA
CASSLAPLSPLHF
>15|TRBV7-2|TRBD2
CASSPRQREGGEQFF
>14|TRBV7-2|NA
CASSSNPGVYEQYF
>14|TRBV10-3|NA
CAISGYSGANVLTF
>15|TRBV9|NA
CASSVEAGNSYEQYF
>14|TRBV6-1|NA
CASSERTAPSPHYF
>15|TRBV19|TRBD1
CASSDLTGTGSEAFF
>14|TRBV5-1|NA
CASSLDGGRAGYTF
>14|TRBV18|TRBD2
CASPGLAGTDTQYF
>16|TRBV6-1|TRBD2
CASSDPSGGHPDTQYF
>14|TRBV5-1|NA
CASKGNPSTDTQYF
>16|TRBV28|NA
CASSLGGGGGLYGYTF
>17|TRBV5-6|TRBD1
CASSSGRIDRANQPQHF
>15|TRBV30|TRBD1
CAWSSTGGAYNEQFF
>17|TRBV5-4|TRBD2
CASSLAVGTSPNNEQFF
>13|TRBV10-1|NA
CASSEANHNEQFF
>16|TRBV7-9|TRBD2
CASSFTSGGALDTQYF
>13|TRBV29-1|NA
CSVFRGKNTEAFF
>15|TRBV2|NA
CASREVTGGTGELFF
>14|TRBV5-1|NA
CASNLASSTDTQYF
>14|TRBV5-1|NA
CASSLGGAGNTIYF
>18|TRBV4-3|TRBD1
CASSQDYGRDSFLGGYTF
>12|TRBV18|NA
CASSPYKDTQYF
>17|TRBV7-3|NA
CASSPFGGTGNTGELFF
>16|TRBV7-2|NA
CASSPRSLGSTDTQYF
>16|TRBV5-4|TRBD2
CASSLASGRNTGELFF
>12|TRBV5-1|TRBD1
CASSPRDREQFF
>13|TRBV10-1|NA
CASSETAGNTIYF
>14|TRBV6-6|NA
CASSYASTDTEAFF
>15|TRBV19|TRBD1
CASSEGRGIPSPLHF
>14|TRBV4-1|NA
CASSQERKDNEQFF
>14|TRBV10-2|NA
CASSVTRSTYEQYF
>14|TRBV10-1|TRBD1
CASKGPTGDSPLHF
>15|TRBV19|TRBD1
CASSLGTGIGQPQHF
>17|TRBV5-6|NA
CASSLAVRGIHTDTQYF
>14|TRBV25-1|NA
CASRSPSSGNTIYF
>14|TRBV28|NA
CASSPSGRNTEAFF
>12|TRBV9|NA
CASRRKTYGYTF
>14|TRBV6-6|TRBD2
CASSSLAGAYEQYF
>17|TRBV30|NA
CAWKRPIADYHNYEQYF
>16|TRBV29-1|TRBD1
CSVAAGGNSGANVLTF
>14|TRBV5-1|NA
CASSLTSGTYGYTF
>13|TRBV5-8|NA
CASSFRGADTQYF